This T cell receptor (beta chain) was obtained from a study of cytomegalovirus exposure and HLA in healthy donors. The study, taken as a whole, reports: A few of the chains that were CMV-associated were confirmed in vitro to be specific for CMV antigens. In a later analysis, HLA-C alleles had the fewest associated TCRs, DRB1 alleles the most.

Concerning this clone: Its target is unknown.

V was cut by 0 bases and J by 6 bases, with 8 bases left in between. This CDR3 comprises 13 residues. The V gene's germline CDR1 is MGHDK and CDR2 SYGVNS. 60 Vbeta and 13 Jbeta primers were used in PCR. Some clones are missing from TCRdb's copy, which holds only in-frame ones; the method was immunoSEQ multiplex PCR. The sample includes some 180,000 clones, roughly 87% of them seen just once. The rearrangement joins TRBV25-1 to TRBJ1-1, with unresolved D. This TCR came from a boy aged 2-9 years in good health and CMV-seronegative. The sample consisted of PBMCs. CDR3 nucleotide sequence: TGTGCCAGCAGTGAATATGGACTGCCTGAAGCTTTCTTT. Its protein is CASSEYGLPEAFF.